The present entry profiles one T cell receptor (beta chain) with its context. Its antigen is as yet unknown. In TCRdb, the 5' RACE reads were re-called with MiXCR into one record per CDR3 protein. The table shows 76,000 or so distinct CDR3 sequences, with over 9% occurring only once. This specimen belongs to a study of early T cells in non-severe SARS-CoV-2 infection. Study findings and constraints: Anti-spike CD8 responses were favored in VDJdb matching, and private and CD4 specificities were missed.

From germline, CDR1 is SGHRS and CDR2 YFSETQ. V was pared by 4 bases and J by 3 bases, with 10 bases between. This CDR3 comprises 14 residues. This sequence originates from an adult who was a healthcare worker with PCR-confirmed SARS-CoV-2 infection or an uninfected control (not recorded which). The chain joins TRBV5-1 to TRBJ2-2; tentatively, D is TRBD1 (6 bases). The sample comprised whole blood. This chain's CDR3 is CASSTTGYTGELFF. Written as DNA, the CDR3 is TGCGCCAGCAGCACCACAGGGTACACCGGGGAGCTGTTTTTT.